This T cell receptor beta chain originates from a study of T cell repertoires in cytomegalovirus infection. Study context: Peptides in the study included HLA-C-restricted and HLA-B-restricted CMV epitopes. From public TCR beta signatures came an indication of both CMV infection and matching HLA type. The study, taken as a whole, reports: Cumulative public TCR beta family frequency identified CMV carriers with the relevant HLA. The response measured ex vivo was dominated by TCR beta clonotypes (HLA-C-restricted and CMV-specific).

TCRdb redid the calling of the reads with MiXCR, one entry per CDR3 protein. Here the sample spans roughly 990,000 distinct CDR3 sequences, 31% being singletons. The sample holds a few counts of this clonotype. Antigen specificity is unknown. The TCR sequence derives from a human donor in good health (CMV status not recorded). Some clones in this sample may be carry-over from other donors' samples. Sequencing was performed on cultured CD8+ T cells from PBMCs, taken from culture after CMV antigen stimulation.

The CDR3 region has the DNA TGCGCCAGCAGCCCCATGGGCAGTGAGTATTATGAAGCTTTCTTT. Amino acids: CASSPMGSEYYEAFF. The V call is TRBV4-1, the J call TRBJ1-1; D is ambiguous. The ends were cut back, 4 bases at V and 7 bases at J, with 19 bases in the middle. Germline CDR1 reads MGHRA; CDR2 reads YSYEKL. The length of the CDR3 is 15 residues.